The 19 T cell receptor beta chains listed next were all sequenced from one sample in a study of patients and donors after allogeneic stem cell transplantation. TCRdb reprocessed the RT-PCR reads with MiXCR, giving one entry per CDR3 protein. The table records about 40,000 distinct CDR3 sequences, 25% to 35% of them present only once. The sequenced sample consisted of blood, either unsorted or a sorted T cell fraction (not recorded which). These receptors all come from a human donor who was either an allogeneic HSCT recipient or a stem cell or donor lymphocyte infusion donor (not recorded which). It is not recorded whose cells these are; they may come from a transplant donor.

This sequence joins TRBV5-5 and TRBJ2-7; 7 nucleotides agree with TRBD1. Germline assignment: CDR1 SGHKS and CDR2 YYEKEE (reference sequence). J gave up 0 bases and V 4 bases, and 4 bases lay outside the gene matches. The CDR3 contains 14 residues. The DNA for the CDR3 is TGTGCCAGCAGCCGGCAGGGGGACTCCTACGAGCAGTACTTC. Translating it yields CASSRQGDSYEQYF.

This clonotype has a handful of counts. The V call is TRBV20-1, the J call TRBJ1-2; D uncertain. Germline values: CDR1 DFQATT, CDR2 SNEGSKA (reference sequence). This CDR3 contains 11 residues. Trimming removed 3 bases at V and 4 bases at J, with 6 bases between. The CDR3 coding sequence is TGCAGTGCTAGTCAGCTCTATGGCTACACCTTC. As protein: CSASQLYGYTF.

This clonotype was counted ten times or more. The chain employs TRBV11-2 and TRBJ1-1; 7 positions agree with TRBD1. There are 18 residues in the CDR3. Germline V lookup: CDR1 SGHAT, CDR2 FQNNGV. Trimming took 4 bases from V and 1 from J; bases not matched to a gene: 15. The CDR3 sequence: CASSSQRQGRVPNTEAFF. The CDR3 region has the DNA TGTGCCAGCAGCTCACAACGACAGGGTCGGGTCCCGAACACTGAAGCTTTCTTT.

The sample holds many counts of this clonotype. The chain links TRBV7-8 to TRBJ1-1, with D hard to call. This CDR3 has 14 residues. CDR1 is SGHVS, CDR2 FQNEAQ, per germline. The V and J ends lost 3 bases and 0 bases respectively, with 8 bases between them. The CDR3 nucleotides are TGTGCCAGCAGCTTCCAACACATGAACACTGAAGCTTTCTTT. Translated: CASSFQHMNTEAFF.

The J gene is TRBJ2-5, the V gene TRBV5-1; maybe TRBD1 (5 bases). V was cut by 0 bases and J by 5 bases, with 14 bases left in between. The CDR3 is made up of 15 amino acids. Germline values: CDR1 SGHRS, CDR2 YFSETQ. The CDR3 DNA follows: TGCGCCAGCAGCTTGGGGCAGGGTTTTGAGGAGACCCAGTACTTC. Its protein product is CASSLGQGFEETQYF.

The J gene is TRBJ1-5, the V gene TRBV28; D not certain. CDR1 is MDHEN, CDR2 SYDVKM, per germline. This CDR3 has 14 amino acids. V was clipped by 1 base and J by 4 bases, with 8 bases between them. The CDR3: CASSLLRVNQPQHF. Written as DNA, the CDR3 is TGTGCCAGCAGTTTATTAAGGGTAAATCAGCCCCAGCATTTT.

This chain links TRBV7-8 with TRBJ1-4; 7 nucleotides line up with TRBD1. The CDR3 is 15 amino acids. Germline CDR1 and CDR2: SGHVS and FQNEAQ. V trimming: 5 bases; J trimming: 3 bases; junction bases outside the gene matches: 6. CDR3 nucleotide sequence: TGTGCCAGCAGCATGGCAGGGGGTGCTAATGAAAAACTGTTTTTT. This gives the protein CASSMAGGANEKLFF.

This clonotype was counted many times. This chain connects TRBV27 to TRBJ2-2; D remains ambiguous. Germline V CDR1 and CDR2: MNHEY, SMNVEV (reference sequence). Trimming shortened V by 2 bases and J by 5 bases, and 9 bases separated the two germline ends. The CDR3 length is 14 residues. The CDR3 protein is CASSLGSGTGELFF. As DNA, the CDR3 is TGTGCCAGCAGTTTAGGATCCGGGACCGGGGAGCTGTTTTTT.

In its sample, this clonotype was seen a few times. The genes are TRBV4-3 and TRBJ2-5; no reliable D call. CDR1 and CDR2 from the germline V gene are LGHNA and YSLEER. V was trimmed by 0 bases and J by 9 bases, leaving 8 bases between them. CDR3 size: 12 residues. CDR3 amino acids: CASSQDLGAQYF. CDR3 nucleotides: TGCGCCAGCAGCCAAGATCTTGGGGCCCAGTACTTC.

In its sample, this clonotype was seen a few times. The chain recombines TRBV6-5 with TRBJ1-1, with 8 positions matching TRBD1. V shed 2 bases, J shed 5 bases, and the junction held 7 bases outside the gene matches. The germline V gene has CDR1 MNHEY and CDR2 SVGAGI. This CDR3 has 15 amino acids. Here the CDR3 DNA reads TGTGCCAGCAGTTACGGTCAGGGGGCGCAAACTGAAGCTTTCTTT. Protein: CASSYGQGAQTEAFF.

This sequence joins TRBV11-3 and TRBJ2-3, with TRBD2 as a possible D gene (6 bases). Germline CDR1 SGHNT, CDR2 YENEEA. Trimming cost V 5 bases and J 8 bases, with 8 bases left between them. The CDR3 extends over 11 amino acids. Written as DNA, the CDR3 is TGTGCCAGCAGCAAGGAGGGTACGCAGTATTTT. It encodes CASSKEGTQYF.

DNA for the CDR3: TGTGCCAGCAACAGACCCCCGGGCGGCAATGAGCAGTTCTTC. Its protein is CASNRPPGGNEQFF. V is TRBV28 and J is TRBJ2-1; no firm D call. CDR3 length equals 14 residues. With 7 bases removed from V and 6 bases from J, the gap between germline ends came to 16 bases. Germline loops: CDR1 MDHEN, CDR2 SYDVKM.

This clonotype occurred a few times. This chain links TRBV7-9 with TRBJ2-1; weak D call: TRBD1 (5 bases). This CDR3 spans 14 amino acids. Germline lookup yields CDR1 SEHNR and CDR2 FQNEAQ (reference sequence). V was pared by 0 bases and J by 6 bases, with 9 bases between. The CDR3 loop is CASSLAAGRNEQFF. The CDR3 DNA is TGTGCCAGCAGCTTAGCCGCAGGGCGCAATGAGCAGTTCTTC.

This clonotype showed up just a few times. This rearrangement joins TRBV7-9 to TRBJ1-2; D is unclear. The CDR3 extends over 16 amino acids. Trimming took 0 bases from V and 2 from J, leaving 13 bases between them. Germline V gene sequence: CDR1 SEHNR, CDR2 FQNEAQ (reference sequence). The CDR3 region is CASSLAGGRRNYGYTF. DNA for the CDR3: TGTGCCAGCAGCTTAGCGGGCGGGCGCAGGAACTATGGCTACACCTTC.

The chain joins TRBV12-3 or TRBV12-4 to TRBJ1-1; D might be TRBD1 (6 bases). The ends were cut back, 6 bases at V and 1 base at J, with 12 bases in the middle. The CDR3 totals 14 residues. In nucleotides, the CDR3 is TGTGCCAGCAGAGGGGGACGTGGGAACACTGAAGCTTTCTTT. Protein: CASRGGRGNTEAFF.

V gene TRBV5-1 combines with J gene TRBJ1-2; a weak D match, TRBD1 (5 bases). This CDR3 is built from 14 residues. Per the germline V gene, CDR1 is SGHRS and CDR2 is YFSETQ. V was shortened by 4 bases and J by 5 bases, with 15 bases between the two germline ends. CDR3 sequence: CASSREGRLYGYTF. The CDR3 nucleotides are TGCGCCAGCAGCAGGGAGGGACGGCTTTATGGCTACACCTTC. The full variable domain, its missing parts supplied by reference TRBV5-1 and TRBJ1-2, is KAGVTQTPRYLIKTRGQQVTLSCSPISGHRSVSWYQQTPGQGLQFLFEYFSETQRNKGNFPGRFSGRQFSNSRSEMNVSTLELGDSALYLCASSREGRLYGYTFGSGTRLTVV.

The gene calls are TRBV28 and TRBJ2-1; no clear D gene. Germline CDR1 and CDR2: MDHEN and SYDVKM. Trimming shortened V by 1 base and J by 5 bases, and 15 bases separated the two germline ends. The CDR3 is made up of 16 amino acids. This CDR3 reads CASSLYGLPDDNEQFF. CDR3 nucleotide sequence: TGTGCCAGCAGTTTATACGGTCTACCCGATGACAATGAGCAGTTCTTC.

This chain uses TRBV7-2 with TRBJ2-3; D unclear. The CDR3 covers 16 residues. V was shortened by 4 bases and J by 2 bases, with 16 bases between the two germline ends. The V gene's germline CDR1 is SGHTA and CDR2 FQGNSA. The CDR3, as DNA: TGTGCCAGCAGCTCAGCAAGGCGGCAGCTCACAGATACGCAGTATTTT. Translating gives CASSSARRQLTDTQYF.

This clonotype was recorded a few times. The chain recombines TRBV18 with TRBJ2-1, with TRBD2 matching over 8 bases. The junction had 14 bases not matched to a gene; V was cut back by 5 bases and J by 5 bases. Germline CDR1 KGHSH, CDR2 LQKENI. The length of the CDR3 is 17 residues. Here the CDR3 DNA reads TGTGCCAGCTCATCTTTAATTAGCGGGGTTCTTAACAATGAGCAGTTCTTC. As protein: CASSSLISGVLNNEQFF. Full variable domain (missing parts from reference TRBV18 and TRBJ2-1): NAGVMQNPRHLVRRRGQEARLRCSPMKGHSHVYWYRQLPEEGLKFMVYLQKENIIDESGMPKERFSAEFPKEGPSILRIQQVVRGDSAAYFCASSSLISGVLNNEQFFGPGTRLTVL.